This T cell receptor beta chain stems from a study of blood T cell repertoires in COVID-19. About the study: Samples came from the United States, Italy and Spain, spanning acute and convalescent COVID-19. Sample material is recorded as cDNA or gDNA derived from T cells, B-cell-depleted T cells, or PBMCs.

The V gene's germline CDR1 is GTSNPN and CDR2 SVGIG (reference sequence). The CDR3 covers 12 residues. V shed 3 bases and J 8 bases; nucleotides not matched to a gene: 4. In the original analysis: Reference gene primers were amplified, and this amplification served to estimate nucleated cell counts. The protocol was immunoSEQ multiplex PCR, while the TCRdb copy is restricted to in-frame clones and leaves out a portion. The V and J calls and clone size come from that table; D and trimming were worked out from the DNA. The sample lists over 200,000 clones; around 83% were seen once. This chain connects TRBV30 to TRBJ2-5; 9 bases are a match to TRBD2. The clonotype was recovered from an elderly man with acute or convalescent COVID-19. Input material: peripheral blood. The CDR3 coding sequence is TGTGCCTGGAGCGGTAGCGGGGGAACCCAGTACTTC. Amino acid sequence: CAWSGSGGTQYF.